This passage covers 6 T cell receptor beta chains from one sample sequenced in a study of blood T cells in healthy people across ages. For the second PCR, which ran for about 7 to 11 cycles, a sample-barcoded 5' primer and a J-beta primer mix were used. One entry per CDR3 protein results from TCRdb running MiXCR on the 5' RACE reads. The sample includes approximately 1.5 million distinct CDR3 sequences, roughly a third seen only once; the top ten take 11%. Sequencing was carried out using blood. The receptors here all came from a woman in her twenties or thirties in good health.

This clonotype was recorded a few times. The CDR3 sequence is CASSPTGGDGELFF. The CDR3, as DNA: TGTGCCAGCAGCCCCACAGGGGGGGACGGGGAGCTGTTTTTT. The chain recombines TRBV12-3 or TRBV12-4 with TRBJ2-2, with D possibly matching TRBD1 (8 bases). V lost 6 bases and J 7 bases, leaving 15 bases between the germline ends. The length of the CDR3 is 14 residues.

The gene calls are TRBV30 and TRBJ2-5; D possibly corresponds to TRBD2 (5 bases). This CDR3 is built from 13 residues. In germline, CDR1 is GTSNPN, CDR2 SVGIG (reference sequence). Here the CDR3 DNA reads TGTGGGTTTGGGCTTCGAGGGCAAGAGACCCAGTACTTC. Translation: CGFGLRGQETQYF.

On this clonotype: Relative to the germline gene, one junction end is altered; a read error may explain this. The genes are TRBV27 and TRBJ2-1; D might be TRBD2 (7 bases). Germline V gene data show CDR1 as MNHEY and CDR2 as SMNVEV (reference sequence). The CDR3 totals 18 residues. CDR3 nucleotides: TGTGCCAGCAGTTTAGTTGTGGGAGGGGGGAGCTCCCACAATGAGCAGTTCTTC. It is translated as CASSLVVGGGSSHNEQFF.

This clonotype was observed a single time. The rearrangement uses TRBV7-2 and TRBJ2-5; 7 bases are a match to TRBD2. V dropped 1 base and J dropped 13; count of bases not matched to a gene: 18. The germline gives CDR1 SGHTA, CDR2 FQGNSA. The CDR3 spans 16 residues. CDR3 in amino acids: CASSLVARTSLQTWYF. DNA of the CDR3: TGTGCCAGCAGCTTAGTCGCCAGGACTAGTCTTCAGACCTGGTACTTC.

The chain has TRBV4-1 and TRBJ2-5, with D possibly TRBD2 on 8 matching bases. V was shortened by 0 bases and J by 5 bases, with 16 bases between the two germline ends. CDR1 and CDR2 from the germline V gene are MGHRA and YSYEKL. This CDR3 has 16 residues. For the CDR3, the DNA is TGCGCCAGCAGCCAAGAGGGACGGGAGGGGGCGGAGACCCAGTACTTC. Amino acids: CASSQEGREGAETQYF.

The chain employs TRBV5-6 and TRBJ1-2, with 9 bases that match TRBD1. Per germline, CDR1 SGHDT and CDR2 YYEEEE. The CDR3 consists of 14 residues. J gave up 7 bases and V 4 bases, and 8 bases lay outside the gene matches. CDR3: CASSPRTGDSGYTF. DNA for the CDR3: TGTGCCAGCAGCCCTAGGACAGGGGATAGTGGCTACACCTTC.